This TCR beta chain was documented in a study of blood T cell repertoires in COVID-19. For the study at large: PBMCs, B-cell-depleted T cells, or T cells were the source of the cDNA or gDNA that made up the material.

Clones were read by immunoSEQ multiplex PCR, and TCRdb kept only the in-frame ones, dropping some. The data hold 400,000 or so clones, with around 90% observed a single time. Self-reported history from a screening survey and questionnaire set each donor's cohort. V lost 0 bases, J lost 4 bases, and 21 bases lay in between. The germline gives CDR1 LGHNA, CDR2 YNFKEQ. The CDR3 contains 18 residues. This rearrangement joins TRBV4-2 to TRBJ1-2; D is unresolved. The TCR was taken from a woman in her 40s with acute COVID-19. Sequencing input: PBMCs or T cells enriched from blood (not recorded which). As DNA, the CDR3 is TGTGCCAGCAGCCAAGATCGGGAAGGCCTCTCCCCCTCCTATGGCTACACCTTC. This encodes CASSQDREGLSPSYGYTF.